The sequence of this T cell receptor beta chain was determined in a study of CD8 T cells in ankylosing spondylitis. Regarding the study as a whole: In peripheral blood, disease-linked CD8+ clones occurred at relatively low frequencies. The study identified a TCR beta motif of several highly homologous variants that appeared characteristic of ankylosing spondylitis blood.

Trimming shortened V by 3 bases and J by 0 bases, and 0 bases separated the two germline ends. CDR1 is LGHDT and CDR2 is YNNKEL in the germline V gene (reference sequence). The CDR3 runs to 12 residues. Concerning this clonotype itself: Its specificity is unknown.

One entry per CDR3 protein results from TCRdb running MiXCR on the 5' RACE reads. The sample has around 440,000 distinct CDR3 sequences, approximately 17% seen once. The material sequenced was blood, either unsorted or a sorted T cell fraction (not recorded which). This sequence originates from a male donor with ankylosing spondylitis. The chain links TRBV3-1 to TRBJ2-1, with D unresolved. For the CDR3, the DNA is TGTGCCAGCAGCCACTCCTACAATGAGCAGTTCTTC. Residues: CASSHSYNEQFF.